This T cell receptor (beta chain) is from a study of blood T cell repertoires in COVID-19. At the level of the study: COVID-19 samples, acute and convalescent, were from the United States, Italy and Spain. The analysed material was cDNA or gDNA that came from T cells, B-cell-depleted T cells, or PBMCs.

Authors' analysis steps: Amplified reference gene primers provided the basis for estimating nucleated cell counts. Generated by immunoSEQ multiplex PCR, the TCRdb table keeps only in-frame clones and is missing some. D and trimming were read from the DNA, whereas the V and J calls and clone size are those reported in that table. The sample shows tens of thousands of clones, roughly four fifths of them seen only once. This clone was recorded only once. V was trimmed by 0 bases and J by 5 bases, leaving 7 bases between them. The germline V gene has CDR1 SGHTA and CDR2 FQGTGA. The CDR3 extends over 13 amino acids.

The receptor comes from a human donor in a cohort sampled during active COVID-19. V and J are TRBV7-3 and TRBJ1-1; D is ambiguous. What was sequenced was peripheral blood. DNA for the CDR3: TGTGCCAGCAGCTTAACGAAGGAGACTGAAGCTTTCTTT. Amino acids: CASSLTKETEAFF.